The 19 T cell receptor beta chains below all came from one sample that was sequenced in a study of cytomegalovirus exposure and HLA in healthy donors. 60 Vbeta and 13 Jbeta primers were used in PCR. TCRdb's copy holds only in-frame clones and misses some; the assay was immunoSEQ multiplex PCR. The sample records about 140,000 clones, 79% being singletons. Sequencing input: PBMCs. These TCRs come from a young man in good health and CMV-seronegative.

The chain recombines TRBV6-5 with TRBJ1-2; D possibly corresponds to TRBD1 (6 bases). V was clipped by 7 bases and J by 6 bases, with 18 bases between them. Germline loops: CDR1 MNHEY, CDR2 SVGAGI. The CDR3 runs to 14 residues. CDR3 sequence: CASTGPGGWDGYTF. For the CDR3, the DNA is TGTGCCAGCACCGGTCCGGGGGGCTGGGATGGCTACACCTTC.

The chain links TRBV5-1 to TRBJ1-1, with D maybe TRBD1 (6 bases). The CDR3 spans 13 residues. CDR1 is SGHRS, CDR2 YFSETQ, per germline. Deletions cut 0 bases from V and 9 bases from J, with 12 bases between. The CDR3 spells CASSLGQDSKAFF. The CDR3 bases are TGCGCCAGCAGCTTGGGTCAGGACAGTAAAGCTTTCTTT.

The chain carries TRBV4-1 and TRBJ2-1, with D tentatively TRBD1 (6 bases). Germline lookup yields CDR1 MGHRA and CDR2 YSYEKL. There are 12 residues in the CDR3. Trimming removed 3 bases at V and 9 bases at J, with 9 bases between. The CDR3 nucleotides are TGCGCCAGCAGCCAGGCAGGGGTTGAGCAGTTCTTC. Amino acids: CASSQAGVEQFF.

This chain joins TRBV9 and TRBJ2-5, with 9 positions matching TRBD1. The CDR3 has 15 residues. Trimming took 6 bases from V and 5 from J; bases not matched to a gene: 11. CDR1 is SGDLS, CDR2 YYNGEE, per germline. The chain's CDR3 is CASTQTGGLGETQYF. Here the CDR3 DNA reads TGTGCCAGCACCCAAACAGGGGGCCTCGGGGAGACCCAGTACTTC.

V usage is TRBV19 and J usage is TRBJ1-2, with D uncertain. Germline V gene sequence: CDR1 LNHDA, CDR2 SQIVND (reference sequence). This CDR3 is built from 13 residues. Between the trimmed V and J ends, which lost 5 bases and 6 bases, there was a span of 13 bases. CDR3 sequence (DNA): TGTGCCAGTAGTCTTTCGCGAGCGGATGGCTACACCTTC. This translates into CASSLSRADGYTF.

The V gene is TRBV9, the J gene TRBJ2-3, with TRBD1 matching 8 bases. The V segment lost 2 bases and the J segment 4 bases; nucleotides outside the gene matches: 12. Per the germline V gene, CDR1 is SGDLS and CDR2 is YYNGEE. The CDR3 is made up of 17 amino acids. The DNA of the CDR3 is TGTGCCAGCAGCGTTACTTTAGCACGGACAGGGTCAGATACGCAGTATTTT. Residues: CASSVTLARTGSDTQYF.

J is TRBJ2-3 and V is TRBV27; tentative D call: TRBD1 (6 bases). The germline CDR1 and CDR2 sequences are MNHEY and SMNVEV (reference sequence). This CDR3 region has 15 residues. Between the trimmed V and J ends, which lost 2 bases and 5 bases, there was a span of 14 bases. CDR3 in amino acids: CASSLRWQGRDTQYF. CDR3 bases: TGTGCCAGCAGTTTAAGGTGGCAGGGGAGAGATACGCAGTATTTT.

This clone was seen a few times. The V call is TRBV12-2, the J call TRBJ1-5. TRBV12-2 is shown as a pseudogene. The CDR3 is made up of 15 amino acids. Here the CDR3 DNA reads TGTGCAAGTCGCTTAGGAGATTATAGCAATCAGCCCCAGCATTTT. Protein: CASRLGDYSNQPQHF.

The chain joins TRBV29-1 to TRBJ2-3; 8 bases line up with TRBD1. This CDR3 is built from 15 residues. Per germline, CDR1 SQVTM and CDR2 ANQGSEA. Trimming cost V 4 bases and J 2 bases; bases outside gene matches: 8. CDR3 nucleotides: TGCAGCGTTGGAAGCAGGGGGCTATACACAGATACGCAGTATTTT. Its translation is CSVGSRGLYTDTQYF.

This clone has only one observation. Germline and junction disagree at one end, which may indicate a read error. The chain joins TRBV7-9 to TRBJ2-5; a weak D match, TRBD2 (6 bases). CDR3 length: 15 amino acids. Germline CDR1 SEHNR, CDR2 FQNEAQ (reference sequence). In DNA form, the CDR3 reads TGTTCCAGCAGCCAGAGGGCGGGACTTGAGGAGACCCAGTACTTC. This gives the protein CSSSQRAGLEETQYF.

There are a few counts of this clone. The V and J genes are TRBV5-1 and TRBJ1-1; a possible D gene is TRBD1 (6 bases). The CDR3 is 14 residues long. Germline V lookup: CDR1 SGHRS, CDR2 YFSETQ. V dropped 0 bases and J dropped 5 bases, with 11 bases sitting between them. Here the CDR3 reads CASSLARGGTEAFF. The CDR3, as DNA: TGCGCCAGCAGCTTGGCCAGAGGGGGTACTGAAGCTTTCTTT.

CDR3 sequence reads: CASSQAGGQPQHF. CDR3 nucleotide sequence: TGTGCCAGCAGCCAAGCGGGGGGTCAGCCCCAGCATTTT. The V and J genes are TRBV14 and TRBJ1-5, with TRBD1 as a possible D gene (5 bases). V lost 1 base and J 6 bases, leaving 7 bases between the germline ends. Per germline, CDR1 SGHDN and CDR2 FVKESK. The CDR3 has 13 residues.

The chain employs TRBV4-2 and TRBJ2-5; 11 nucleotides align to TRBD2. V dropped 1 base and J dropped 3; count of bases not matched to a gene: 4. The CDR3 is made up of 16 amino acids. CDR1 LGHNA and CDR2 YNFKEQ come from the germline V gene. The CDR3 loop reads CASSQAPGLAEETQYF. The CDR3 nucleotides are TGTGCCAGCAGCCAAGCTCCGGGACTAGCGGAAGAGACCCAGTACTTC.

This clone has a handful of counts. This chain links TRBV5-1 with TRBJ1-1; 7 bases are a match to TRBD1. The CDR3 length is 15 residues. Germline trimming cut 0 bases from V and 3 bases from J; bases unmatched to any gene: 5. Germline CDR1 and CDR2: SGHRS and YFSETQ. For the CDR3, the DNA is TGCGCCAGCAGCTTGGTGGCCAGGGGGGACACTGAAGCTTTCTTT. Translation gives CASSLVARGDTEAFF.

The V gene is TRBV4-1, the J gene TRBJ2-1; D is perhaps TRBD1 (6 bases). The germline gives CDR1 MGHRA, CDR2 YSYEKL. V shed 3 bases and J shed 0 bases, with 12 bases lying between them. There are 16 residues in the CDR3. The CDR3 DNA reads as TGCGCCAGCAGCCAGACACAGGGCGGCTCCTACAATGAGCAGTTCTTC. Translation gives CASSQTQGGSYNEQFF.

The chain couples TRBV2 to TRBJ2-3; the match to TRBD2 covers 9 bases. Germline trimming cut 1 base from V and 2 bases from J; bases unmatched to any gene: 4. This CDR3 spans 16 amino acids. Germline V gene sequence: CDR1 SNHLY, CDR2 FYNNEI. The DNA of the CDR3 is TGTGCCAGCAGTGAAGAACCGGGACTAGCCACAGATACGCAGTATTTT. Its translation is CASSEEPGLATDTQYF.

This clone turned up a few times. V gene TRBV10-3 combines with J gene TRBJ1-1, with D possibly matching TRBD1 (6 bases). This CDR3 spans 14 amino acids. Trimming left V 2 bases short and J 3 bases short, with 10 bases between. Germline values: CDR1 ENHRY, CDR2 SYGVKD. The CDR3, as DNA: TGTGCCATCAGTGAGACAGGGAAAGACACTGAAGCTTTCTTT. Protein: CAISETGKDTEAFF.

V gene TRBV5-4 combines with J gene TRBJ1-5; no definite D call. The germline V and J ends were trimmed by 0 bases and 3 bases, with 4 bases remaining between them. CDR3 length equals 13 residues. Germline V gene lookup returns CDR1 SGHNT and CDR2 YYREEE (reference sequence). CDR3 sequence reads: CASSLDNNQPQHF. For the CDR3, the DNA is TGTGCCAGCAGCTTGGACAACAATCAGCCCCAGCATTTT.

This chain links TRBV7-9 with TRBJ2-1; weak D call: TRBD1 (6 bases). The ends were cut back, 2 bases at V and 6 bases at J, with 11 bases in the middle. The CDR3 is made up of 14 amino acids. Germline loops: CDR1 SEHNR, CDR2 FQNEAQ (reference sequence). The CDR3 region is CASSLIQGPNEQFF. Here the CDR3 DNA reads TGTGCCAGCAGCTTAATACAGGGTCCCAATGAGCAGTTCTTC.